The text below deals with one T cell receptor beta chain. The antigen is not known. V was pared by 3 bases and J by 8 bases, with 8 bases between. Germline assignment: CDR1 SGHNT and CDR2 YYREEE (reference sequence). The CDR3 runs to 11 residues. The source of the sample is a study of T-cell memory formation after mild COVID-19. Background on the study: Among the donors, TCR clusters were largely specific to each donor. Findings and limits, study-wide: Pre-infection memory held some responding clones, suggesting pre-existing cross-reactive T cells responded.

TCR alpha and TCR beta cDNA libraries carrying sample barcodes and UMIs were produced by 5'RACE using constant-segment primers. MiXCR was run by TCRdb on the 5' RACE reads, yielding one entry per CDR3 protein. The sample gives approximately 270,000 distinct CDR3 sequences, 15% to 20% of which show up once; approximately 25% is in the top ten. V gene TRBV5-4 combines with J gene TRBJ1-2, with D hard to call. The clonotype originates from a man between 18 and 29 years old who had mild COVID-19 (a few samples of this study predate the infection). Cell type and time point are not known. The sequenced sample consisted of PBMCs or a T cell subset sorted from them (not recorded which). CDR3 bases: TGTGCCAGCAGCTCTCTGACAGGCTACACCTTC. The encoded protein is CASSSLTGYTF.